These 26 T cell receptor beta chains share one sample of origin, sequenced in a study of tumor and adjacent non-tumor tissue in lung cancer. No cell sorting was done before RNA was extracted from the tissue. Distant lung tissue was collected more than 3 cm away from the tumor edge. TCRbeta libraries were built with three rounds of nested PCR, modified from ARM-PCR. One entry per CDR3 protein, called by TCRdb with MiXCR from the multiplex PCR reads. The table includes roughly 43,000 distinct CDR3 sequences, 60% detected once. The sequencing input was distant non-tumor lung tissue. The receptor source for this set is a man aged 45 to 65 with non-small cell lung cancer.

The chain has TRBV6-5 and TRBJ1-1; D may be TRBD1 (5 bases). CDR3 length: 16 amino acids. Trimming pared 2 bases from V and 11 bases from J, leaving 24 bases between. Germline-derived CDR1 and CDR2 are MNHEY and SVGAGI. As DNA, the CDR3 is TGTGCCAGCAGTTACGGGAGGGCAGGGATGAACACTAAGGCTTTCTTT. It codes for CASSYGRAGMNTKAFF.

Concerning this clonotype: At one end the junction does not follow the germline gene, possibly because of a read error. Here the CDR3 reads CSVQGPGGTDEQLF. CDR3 in DNA: TGCAGCGTGCAGGGACCCGGGGGCACCGATGAGCAGCTCTTC. The J gene is TRBJ2-1, the V gene TRBV29-1; D could derive from TRBD1 or TRBD2 (6 bases each). Germline V gene lookup returns CDR1 SQVTM and CDR2 ANQGSEA. The length of the CDR3 is 14 residues.

In regard to this clonotype: One junction end does not reproduce the germline sequence, and a read error may be involved. This rearrangement joins TRBV6-5 to TRBJ2-2; a possible D gene is TRBD2 (6 bases). Germline CDR1 is MNHEY and CDR2 is SVGAGI. This CDR3 contains 13 residues. CDR3 sequence: CVNSYTTSGELSF. CDR3 in DNA: TGTGTCAACAGTTACACGACGTCGGGGGAGCTGTCTTTT.

Concerning this clonotype: At one boundary the junction diverges from the germline segment, which might be a read error. The chain couples TRBV30 to TRBJ1-1; D might be TRBD1 (5 bases). The CDR3 has 14 amino acids. In germline, CDR1 is GTSNPN, CDR2 SVGIG (reference sequence). CDR3 coding DNA: TGTGCCTGGACCCCCCAGGGAGGGAGCACTGAAACTTTCTTT. It specifies CAWTPQGGSTETFF.

Note on this clonotype: The CDR3 carries no conserved terminal phenylalanine or tryptophan, so it likely arises from a read error. The rearrangement uses TRBV11-1 and TRBJ2-7; TRBD1 might be the D (6 bases). The V and J ends lost 6 bases and 6 bases respectively, with 15 bases between them. CDR3 length: 13 residues. Looked up from germline, CDR1 is SGHAT and CDR2 is FQDESV (reference sequence). The CDR3 DNA follows: TGTGCCAGCAGGACGACAGGTGTCTGCGAGCAGTACCTC. Its translation is CASRTTGVCEQYL.

As regards this clonotype: This may arise from a read error, as a much more abundant clone is one base away. This chain links TRBV6-5 with TRBJ2-1; no clear D gene. CDR3 length: 15 amino acids. The germline CDR1 and CDR2 sequences are MNHEY and SVGAGI. As DNA, the CDR3 is TGTGCCTGCAGTCCTGGTCAGAGCTCCTACAATGAGCAGTTCTTC. Translation: CACSPGQSSYNEQFF.

The chain carries TRBV5-1 and TRBJ2-6; no reliable D call. CDR3 length: 17 amino acids. The germline V and J ends were trimmed by 1 base and 0 bases, with 11 bases remaining between them. The germline CDR1 and CDR2 sequences are SGHRS and YFSETQ. As DNA, the CDR3 is TGCGCCAGCAGCTTGTCGAGTTCCCCCTCTGGGGCCAACGTCCTGACTTTC. Encoded protein: CASSLSSSPSGANVLTF.

Comments on this clonotype: A single base separates this from a much larger clone, so it may be a read error. V gene TRBV4-2 combines with J gene TRBJ2-5; D not certain. The CDR3 totals 13 residues. Germline CDR1 is LGHNA and CDR2 is YNFKEQ. CDR3 sequence reads: CASGHQDGETQYF. Written as DNA, the CDR3 is TGTGCCAGCGGCCATCAGGACGGAGAGACCCAGTACTTC.

About this clonotype: At one end the junction does not follow the germline gene, possibly because of a read error. The chain has TRBV19 and TRBJ2-1, with TRBD2 identical over 9 bases. The germline V gene has CDR1 LNHDA and CDR2 SQIVND (reference sequence). The CDR3 consists of 16 residues. The CDR3, as DNA: TGTGTCAGTAGTATCACCGGACTAGCGCGGGACAATGAGCAGTTCTTC. This codes for CVSSITGLARDNEQFF.

Turning to this clonotype: One junction end disagrees with the germline gene, perhaps due to a read error. The V and J genes are TRBV7-9 and TRBJ1-2, with TRBD1 matching 9 bases. Per the germline V gene, CDR1 is SEHNR and CDR2 is FQNEAQ (reference sequence). CDR3 size: 13 residues. CDR3 amino acids: CDSSPGQGRGYAF. The DNA of the CDR3 is TGTGACAGCAGTCCCGGACAGGGGCGAGGCTACGCCTTC. The entire variable domain, with the rest obtained from reference TRBV7-9 and TRBJ1-2, is as follows: DTGVSQNPRHKITKRGQNVTFRCDPISEHNRLYWYRQTLGQGPEFLTYFQNEAQLEKSRLLSDRFSAERPKGSFSTLEIQRTEQGDSAMYLCDSSPGQGRGYAFGSGTRLTVV.

About this clonotype: Germline is not matched at one junction end, which may reflect a read error. In DNA, the CDR3 is TGTACCAGCAGCCCCAACAGCGGGAGCCCCAACTCCTATGAGCAGTACTTC. Protein: CTSSPNSGSPNSYEQYF. The chain employs TRBV6-6 and TRBJ2-7, with 8 bases matching TRBD2. Germline CDR1 MNHNY, CDR2 SVGAGI (reference sequence). This CDR3 is built from 17 residues.

Of note for this clonotype: A clone one base away is much larger, so this may be a read error. CDR3 sequence (DNA): TGTGCCGGCACCCAGTCTACAGGGCAAGAGACCCAGTACTTC. It yields the protein CAGTQSTGQETQYF. This sequence joins TRBV28 and TRBJ2-5, with D tentatively TRBD1 (6 bases). CDR1 and CDR2 from the germline V gene are MDHEN and SYDVKM. The V gene lost 11 bases and the J gene lost 2 bases, with 18 bases spanning the gap. The CDR3 covers 14 residues.

Regarding this clonotype: The CDR3 does not close with the conserved phenylalanine or tryptophan, likely indicating a read error. The CDR3, as DNA: TGTACCAGCAGCCCGGACCAGAACACTGAAGCTTTCTGT. Translating it yields CTSSPDQNTEAFC. The J gene is TRBJ1-1, the V gene TRBV5-4, with unresolved D. Germline V gives CDR1 SGHNT, CDR2 YYREEE (reference sequence). The CDR3 loop spans 13 amino acids.

J is TRBJ2-3 and V is TRBV5-1; 7 bases align to TRBD1. This CDR3 comprises 15 residues. CDR1 is SGHRS, CDR2 YFSETQ, per germline. Unmatched junction bases numbered 10, after V lost 4 bases and J lost 5 bases. In nucleotides, the CDR3 is TGCGCCAGCAGCGTGAGGACAGGCCGCATAGATACGCAGTATTTT. Its protein product is CASSVRTGRIDTQYF. Full variable domain (missing parts from reference TRBV5-1 and TRBJ2-3): KAGVTQTPRYLIKTRGQQVTLSCSPISGHRSVSWYQQTPGQGLQFLFEYFSETQRNKGNFPGRFSGRQFSNSRSEMNVSTLELGDSALYLCASSVRTGRIDTQYFGPGTRLTVL.

This clonotype was recorded many times. The rearrangement uses TRBV20-1 and TRBJ1-4; perhaps TRBD1 as D (5 bases). The germline V gene encodes CDR1 DFQATT and CDR2 SNEGSKA (reference sequence). The CDR3 contains 15 residues. The ends were cut back, 6 bases at V and 8 bases at J, with 22 bases in the middle. The CDR3 nucleotides read TGCAGTGCCAGATCACAAACAGGAGGAAAGGAAAAACTGTTTTTT. Its protein is CSARSQTGGKEKLFF.

Turning to this clonotype: Just one base apart from a much larger clone, this may be a read error. The J gene is TRBJ2-1, the V gene TRBV28, with 7 bases aligning to TRBD1. V shed 7 bases and J 3 bases; nucleotides not matched to a gene: 9. CDR1 and CDR2 from the germline V gene are MDHEN and SYDVKM. This CDR3 has 15 amino acids. CDR3 bases: TGTGCCAGCATGCCAGGGACAGTGGACTACAATGAGCAGTTCTTC. This codes for CASMPGTVDYNEQFF.

This clonotype was observed at least ten times. A junction end diverges from the germline sequence, so it may reflect a read error. This sequence joins TRBV29-1 and TRBJ2-5; D is possibly TRBD1 or TRBD2 (7 bases each). The germline V gene encodes CDR1 SQVTM and CDR2 ANQGSEA. This CDR3 contains 15 residues. Written as DNA, the CDR3 is TGCAGCGTTGAAGATCAGGACATCCAGGGGGGGACCCAGTGCTTC. This encodes CSVEDQDIQGGTQCF. The variable domain in full, with the rest retrieved from reference TRBV29-1 and TRBJ2-5, is SAVISQKPSRDICQRGTSLTIQCQVDSQVTMMFWYRQQPGQSLTLIATANQGSEATYESGFVIDKFPISRPNLTFSTLTVSNMSPEDSSIYLCSVEDQDIQGGTQCFGPGTRLLVL.

The V and J genes are TRBV6-5 and TRBJ2-7; 7 bases match TRBD2. This CDR3 is 15 amino acids long. J gave up 10 bases and V 5 bases, and 17 bases lay outside the gene matches. Germline V CDR1 and CDR2: MNHEY, SVGAGI. The CDR3 loop is CASSHGTTVTGEQYF. CDR3 nucleotide sequence: TGTGCCAGCAGTCATGGGACTACAGTAACGGGAGAACAGTACTTC.

The rearrangement links TRBV12-3 or TRBV12-4 to TRBJ1-4; 10 nucleotides line up with TRBD1. The trim removed 5 bases at V and 7 bases at J, leaving 4 bases unmatched. The CDR3 is 14 residues long. For the CDR3, the DNA is TGTGCCAGCAGTCCCGGGACAGGGGTTGAAAAACTGTTTTTT. Its protein is CASSPGTGVEKLFF.

For this clonotype: A junction boundary mismatches the germline segment, possibly from a read error. The chain employs TRBV11-1 and TRBJ1-1; the D gene is possibly TRBD1 (5 bases). CDR1 is SGHAT, CDR2 FQDESV, per germline (reference sequence). CDR3 size: 13 residues. The CDR3 DNA follows: TGTGCCATCAGCCCCGGGAAAGGGGATGGAGCTTTCTTT. It is translated as CAISPGKGDGAFF.

This clonotype was detected a few times. The J gene is TRBJ1-5, the V gene TRBV6-6; 8 bases are shared with TRBD1. Losses at the gene ends were 9 bases for V and 6 bases for J; bases not matched to a gene: 7. CDR1 is MNHNY and CDR2 is SVGAGI in the germline V gene (reference sequence). The CDR3 has 13 residues. CDR3 nucleotide sequence: TGTGCCAGTAGTCGGACAGGGAGTCAGCCCCAGCATTTT. This sequence encodes CASSRTGSQPQHF.

This clonotype came up once. Relative to the germline gene, one junction end is altered; a read error may explain this. The chain uses TRBV28 and TRBJ1-1, with no clear D. The germline V gene encodes CDR1 MDHEN and CDR2 SYDVKM. The length of the CDR3 is 14 residues. Here the CDR3 reads CTSSSRDKNTEAFF. The CDR3 nucleotides read TGTACCAGCAGTTCACGCGACAAGAACACTGAAGCTTTCTTT.

About this clonotype: Because the CDR3 is missing its conserved closing phenylalanine or tryptophan, this is likely a read error. Because the CDR3's place on the DNA is in doubt, the DNA is left out and the CDR3 is given as listed by TCRdb. The genes are TRBV29-1 and TRBJ2-1. The CDR3 totals 14 residues, both ends included. Germline CDR1 SQVTM, CDR2 ANQGSEA. This chain's CDR3 is CSASQPTKGNEQFL.

This clonotype was observed at least ten times. J is TRBJ1-1 and V is TRBV5-4, with TRBD1 matching 7 bases. CDR3 length equals 16 residues. The germline gives CDR1 SGHNT, CDR2 YYREEE (reference sequence). V trimming: 3 bases; J trimming: 6 bases; junction bases outside the gene matches: 14. CDR3 DNA: TGTGCCAGCAGCTCCCCTAAGACAGGGCCCCTATCTGAAGCTTTCTTT. It codes for CASSSPKTGPLSEAFF.

Ten or more counts support this clonotype. The chain is built from TRBV10-1 and TRBJ2-5; TRBD1 aligns across 9 bases. The CDR3 covers 14 residues. The germline V gene encodes CDR1 WNHNN and CDR2 SYGVQD (reference sequence). V trimming: 5 bases; J trimming: 5 bases; junction bases outside the gene matches: 6. The CDR3: CASSPGTGLETQYF. The CDR3 region has the DNA TGCGCCAGCAGTCCCGGGACAGGGTTGGAGACCCAGTACTTC.

In its sample, this clonotype was seen many times. The chain joins TRBV7-8 to TRBJ2-3; D not resolved. The ends were cut back, 5 bases at V and 6 bases at J, with 9 bases in the middle. CDR3 length: 12 amino acids. CDR1 SGHVS and CDR2 FQNEAQ come from the germline V gene. The chain's CDR3 is CASSPPRDTQYF. The DNA of the CDR3 is TGTGCCAGCAGCCCGCCCAGGGATACGCAGTATTTT.